This T cell receptor (beta chain) was documented in a study of shared clonotypes between healthy human individuals. At the level of the study: With ages of 18 to 49, the donors were a couple of women and three men.

The length of the CDR3 is 14 residues. With V trimmed by 5 bases and J by 5 bases, 8 bases remained unmatched. In germline, CDR1 is MNHEY, CDR2 SMNVEV (reference sequence). Notes on this clone: Its target is unknown.

Overall study findings and caveats: Of the naive CD4 clonotypes, around 5.2% were shared across a handful of donors.

Free of recent acute infections or vaccinations, the donors were healthy HIV-negative adults. Sequencing was at deep level. Libraries were prepared by immunoSEQ multiplex PCR; TCRdb keeps only in-frame clonotypes and omits some of them. This repertoire shows more than 550,000 clones, 90% found once; its top ten account for 30% to 35%. This clonotype was sampled from a man between 18 and 29 years old in good health. Some clones in this sample may be carry-over from other donors' samples. The specimen was memory CD8+ T cells from PBMCs. The sample's subset: CD45RO+ cells pooled with CCR7-negative TemRA cells. The rearrangement links TRBV27 to TRBJ2-7, with 8 bases fitting TRBD1. CDR3 loop: CASSLWTGTHEQYF. Here the CDR3 DNA reads TGTGCCAGCAGTCTGTGGACAGGGACCCACGAGCAGTACTTC.